This TCR beta chain was recovered during a study of vaccination effects on CD4 cells after COVID-19. A word on this clone: Its target is unknown.

TCRdb keeps only in-frame clones here, not all; method: immunoSEQ multiplex PCR. The data show about 54,000 clones, 75% to 90% seen once. Germline V CDR1 and CDR2: SGHTA, FQGTGA. The CDR3 has 14 residues. V dropped 0 bases and J dropped 8 bases, with 11 bases sitting between them. ViraFEST expansion of antigen-specific CD4+ T cells with viral peptide pools preceded sequencing. Following a roughly 9-day culture, CD4+ T cells were purified. Cultures used 2 million to 2.5 million PBMC per well, 9.5 to 10 IU/ml IL-2 and around 9.5 ug/ml peptides. The sample here was CD4+ T cells from PBMCs cultured with HCoV-229E spike peptides, taken before COVID-19 vaccination. The rearrangement links TRBV7-3 to TRBJ2-1; the D is unclear. This sequence was found in a human donor who received a COVID-19 vaccine. The CDR3, as DNA: TGTGCCAGCAGCTTAACGTTAACGGACGATGAGCAGTTCTTC. This translates into CASSLTLTDDEQFF. The complete variable domain, with remaining parts taken from reference TRBV7-3 and TRBJ2-1, reads GAGVSQTPSNKVTEKGKYVELRCDPISGHTALYWYRQSLGQGPEFLIYFQGTGAADDSGLPNDRFFAVRPEGSVSTLKIQRTERGDSAVYLCASSLTLTDDEQFFGPGTRLTVL.